A selection of T cell receptor beta chains follows, all from one sample in a study of T-cell reconstitution after alpha-beta-depleted transplantation in children. TCRdb ran MiXCR on the PCR reads and lists one entry per CDR3 protein. This table has about a million distinct CDR3 sequences, about 29% appearing once. The sequencing used PBMCs, mostly from graft donor cells, collected 360 days after TCRalphabeta/CD19-depleted stem cell transplant. Receptors originate from a boy in the first two years of life who had a stem cell transplant for SCID, so the T cells may come from the graft donor. CDR3s leave out the opening cysteine and the closing phenylalanine or tryptophan. Each record gives: clone size, V gene, CDR3 protein. The size field is filled for only some rows; it gives once, few, many or a size class.

clone size: .; V gene: TRBV12-3/TRBV12-4; CDR3 protein: ASSWGIMNTEAF
clone size: few; V gene: TRBV5-1; CDR3 protein: ASLTAPTVGETQY
clone size: few; V gene: TRBV10-3; CDR3 protein: AISESLETQY
clone size: .; V gene: TRBV7-9; CDR3 protein: ASSLASPSSGNTIY
clone size: many; V gene: TRBV7-9; CDR3 protein: ASSQGWGQHNEQF
clone size: .; V gene: TRBV29-1; CDR3 protein: SVLDNGRSYEQY
clone size: few; V gene: TRBV10-3; CDR3 protein: AISGTNGVDTQY
clone size: few; V gene: TRBV4-1; CDR3 protein: ASRVIPSNRVGDTQY
clone size: .; V gene: TRBV5-6; CDR3 protein: ASRLPGHSTDTQY
clone size: .; V gene: TRBV12-3/TRBV12-4; CDR3 protein: ASSTLAGTGSGANVLT
clone size: few; V gene: TRBV5-1; CDR3 protein: ASSLVSGNPYNEQF
clone size: .; V gene: TRBV6-1; CDR3 protein: ASSRTGWVYGYT
clone size: .; V gene: TRBV29-1; CDR3 protein: SVLGRGLGPDQETQY
clone size: .; V gene: TRBV19; CDR3 protein: ASSIPPWANNEQF
clone size: .; V gene: TRBV20-1; CDR3 protein: SARVPDRYTEAF
clone size: .; V gene: TRBV20-1; CDR3 protein: SALALAVSYNEQF
clone size: few; V gene: TRBV12-5; CDR3 protein: ASGLVGLSGWPSTTGELF
clone size: few; V gene: TRBV19; CDR3 protein: ASSGGRGDTQY
clone size: .; V gene: TRBV15; CDR3 protein: ATSRERTSGGTDTQY
clone size: few; V gene: TRBV28; CDR3 protein: ASSLTAIQPQH
clone size: .; V gene: TRBV25-1; CDR3 protein: ASQWDSSTDTQY
clone size: .; V gene: TRBV28; CDR3 protein: ASSSLGLTASYNEQF
clone size: .; V gene: TRBV4-2; CDR3 protein: ASSQELRGPSTSSYEQY
clone size: .; V gene: TRBV29-1; CDR3 protein: SVPGQLSYEQY
clone size: many; V gene: TRBV5-1; CDR3 protein: ASRNHGGSYEQY
clone size: .; V gene: TRBV12-3/TRBV12-4; CDR3 protein: ASSIGRYSHSGNTIY
clone size: few; V gene: TRBV29-1; CDR3 protein: SVEGSQAGTGGERTDTQY
clone size: few; V gene: TRBV10-3; CDR3 protein: AISMTGVDTGELF
clone size: .; V gene: TRBV30; CDR3 protein: AWSVGQGGYEQY
clone size: .; V gene: TRBV5-5; CDR3 protein: ASSPTGGNWYGYT
clone size: few; V gene: TRBV5-1; CDR3 protein: ASSLTSGGGSQELF